The clone carrying this T cell receptor beta chain was picked up a small number of times. Its antigen is not known. The data were obtained in a study of post-analysis software for immune sequencing data. Study findings and constraints: Controls had significantly higher normalized Chao1 diversity than multiple sclerosis patients. Roughly 5 TRBV segments occurring more often in patients than controls included TRBV5-6, TRBV5-1 and TRBV20-1.

TCR beta cDNA libraries had unique molecular identifiers. MiXCR, applied by TCRdb to the PCR reads, yields one record per CDR3 protein. The sample lists hundreds of thousands of distinct CDR3 sequences, roughly 38% occurring once. The germline V gene encodes CDR1 DFQATT and CDR2 SNEGSKA (reference sequence). The germline V and J ends were trimmed by 3 bases and 0 bases, with 13 bases remaining between them. This CDR3 has 15 amino acids. The sample consisted of blood. The J gene is TRBJ2-3, the V gene TRBV20-1; D unclear. This sequence was found in a girl aged 5-17 years with multiple sclerosis. CDR3 residues: CSASVAATSTDTQYF. Written as DNA, the CDR3 is TGCAGTGCTAGTGTGGCAGCTACTAGCACAGATACGCAGTATTTT.